This entry lists 24 T cell receptor beta chains sequenced from one sample in a study of cytomegalovirus exposure and HLA in healthy donors. The PCR made use of 60 Vbeta and 13 Jbeta primers. Only in-frame clones appear in the TCRdb table, and some are missing; sequencing was by immunoSEQ multiplex PCR. The repertoire table contains 150,000 or so clones. The sample comprised PBMCs. The receptors stem from a woman in her thirties or forties in good health and CMV-seropositive.

V gene TRBV5-1 combines with J gene TRBJ2-1, with D tentatively TRBD2 (6 bases). Germline CDR1 is SGHRS and CDR2 is YFSETQ. The CDR3 consists of 14 residues. V shed 0 bases and J shed 10 bases, with 14 bases lying between them. CDR3 DNA sequence: TGCGCCAGCAGCTTGGTAGGAGGGGAAGGCGAGCAGTTCTTC. Translation gives CASSLVGGEGEQFF.

V usage is TRBV27 and J usage is TRBJ2-1; no reliable D call. V was shortened by 0 bases and J by 9 bases, with 9 bases between the two germline ends. Germline V gene lookup returns CDR1 MNHEY and CDR2 SMNVEV (reference sequence). The CDR3 has 13 amino acids. The CDR3 loop reads CASSLSTRVEQFF. CDR3 DNA sequence: TGTGCCAGCAGTTTATCTACCCGAGTTGAGCAGTTCTTC.

This sequence joins TRBV7-8 and TRBJ2-2; TRBD2 might be the D (6 bases). V was cut by 5 bases and J by 2 bases, with 21 bases left in between. The V gene's germline CDR1 is SGHVS and CDR2 FQNEAQ. This CDR3 contains 18 residues. The CDR3 DNA sequence: TGTGCCAGCAGCCTAGTACCGGGACTCACGATAAACACCGGGGAGCTGTTTTTT. Residues: CASSLVPGLTINTGELFF.

Here the CDR3 reads CASSSNSNQPQHF. CDR3 in DNA: TGTGCCAGCAGCTCCAATAGCAATCAGCCCCAGCATTTT. This rearrangement joins TRBV7-2 to TRBJ1-5; D is unclear. The V gene's germline CDR1 is SGHTA and CDR2 FQGNSA. Trimming removed 4 bases from V and 0 bases from J, with 4 bases in between. The length of the CDR3 is 13 residues.

V and J are TRBV7-9 and TRBJ2-2; possible D gene TRBD1, 5 bases. Trimming removed 1 base from V and 5 bases from J, with 20 bases in between. Germline-derived CDR1 and CDR2 are SEHNR and FQNEAQ (reference sequence). The CDR3 is 18 amino acids. This CDR3 reads CASSLGQGGLRRTGELFF. CDR3 bases: TGTGCCAGCAGCTTAGGGCAGGGCGGTCTTAGACGGACCGGGGAGCTGTTTTTT. Using reference TRBV7-9 and TRBJ2-2 for the parts outside the CDR3, the full variable domain is DTGVSQNPRHKITKRGQNVTFRCDPISEHNRLYWYRQTLGQGPEFLTYFQNEAQLEKSRLLSDRFSAERPKGSFSTLEIQRTEQGDSAMYLCASSLGQGGLRRTGELFFGEGSRLTVL.

V usage is TRBV7-8 and J usage is TRBJ2-5; 9 bases map to TRBD2. The closer fit of TRBJ2-7 to the DNA end suggests the J call may be wrong. The CDR3 contains 15 residues. Germline CDR1 SGHVS, CDR2 FQNEAQ. The CDR3, as DNA: TGTGCCAGCAGTTTAACGACTAGCGGTGCCTACGAGCAGTACTTC. This encodes CASSLTTSGAYEQYF.

V is TRBV19 and J is TRBJ2-2, with 7 bases aligning to TRBD1. The germline CDR1 and CDR2 sequences are LNHDA and SQIVND (reference sequence). This CDR3 region has 16 residues. V lost 10 bases to trimming and J lost 2 bases; unmatched junction nucleotides: 13. The chain's CDR3 is CATKRTTGVNTGELFF. The CDR3 bases are TGTGCCACCAAACGGACCACAGGGGTCAACACCGGGGAGCTGTTTTTT.

V gene TRBV21-1 combines with J gene TRBJ2-3; the table calls TRBD2, which could not be checked here. TRBV21-1 is reported as a pseudogene. The CDR3 has 18 residues. The CDR3 nucleotides read TGTGCCAGCAGCAAATTCGGATCACGGCGGGAGGTCACAGATACGCAGTATTTT. This codes for CASSKFGSRREVTDTQYF.

This chain links TRBV14 with TRBJ1-1; 7 bases agree with TRBD1. This CDR3 region has 13 residues. Per germline, CDR1 SGHDN and CDR2 FVKESK. V lost 5 bases and J lost 8; bases outside the gene matches: 8. CDR3 coding DNA: TGTGCCAGCAGCACCAGGGGGTCCCCGGAAGCTTTCTTT. It specifies CASSTRGSPEAFF. Full variable domain (outside the CDR3, taken from reference TRBV14 and TRBJ1-1): EAGVTQFPSHSVIEKGQTVTLRCDPISGHDNLYWYRRVMGKEIKFLLHFVKESKQDESGMPNNRFLAERTGGTYSTLKVQPAELEDSGVYFCASSTRGSPEAFFGQGTRLTVV.

CDR3 region: CASSNRDMLPYEQYF. The CDR3 DNA is TGTGCCAGCAGCAACCGGGACATGTTACCCTACGAGCAGTACTTC. V and J are TRBV7-9 and TRBJ2-7; weak D call: TRBD1 (6 bases). V was shortened by 5 bases and J by 2 bases, with 16 bases between the two germline ends. This CDR3 is built from 15 residues. Germline V gives CDR1 SEHNR, CDR2 FQNEAQ (reference sequence).

The rearrangement joins TRBV6-5 to TRBJ2-4; D uncertain. The CDR3 sequence is 13 residues long. CDR1 and CDR2 from the germline V gene are MNHEY and SVGAGI. The V and J ends lost 2 bases and 6 bases respectively, with 8 bases between them. CDR3 DNA sequence: TGTGCCAGCAGTTACACGGGTTCAAACATTCAGTACTTC. Its protein is CASSYTGSNIQYF.

The V call is TRBV5-1, the J call TRBJ2-5, with a weak D call TRBD1 (6 bases). CDR3 size: 14 residues. V lost 2 bases and J 1 base, leaving 9 bases between the germline ends. CDR1 is SGHRS and CDR2 is YFSETQ in the germline V gene. The CDR3 spells CASSLMGAQETQYF. CDR3 coding DNA: TGCGCCAGCAGCTTAATGGGGGCCCAAGAGACCCAGTACTTC.

CDR3 DNA: TGCGCCAGCAGCCAAGAAGAATCATGGAGTGAGCAGTTCTTC. It encodes CASSQEESWSEQFF. The rearrangement links TRBV4-3 to TRBJ2-1; no reliable D call. The germline gives CDR1 LGHNA, CDR2 YSLEER. The length of the CDR3 is 14 residues. V was shortened by 0 bases and J by 9 bases, with 12 bases between the two germline ends.

This sequence joins TRBV5-4 and TRBJ2-5; TRBD2 agrees at 10 bases. V shed 4 bases and J 4 bases; nucleotides not matched to a gene: 4. This CDR3 is built from 14 residues. Germline-derived CDR1 and CDR2 are SGHNT and YYREEE (reference sequence). Written as DNA, the CDR3 is TGTGCCAGCAGCCCCAGCGGGAGGGGAGAGACCCAGTACTTC. It yields the protein CASSPSGRGETQYF.

The gene calls are TRBV4-1 and TRBJ1-1; D is uncertain. V lost 0 bases, J lost 0 bases, and 8 bases lay in between. This CDR3 contains 15 residues. Germline CDR1 MGHRA, CDR2 YSYEKL. CDR3 protein: CASSQDQSVNTEAFF. The CDR3 DNA follows: TGCGCCAGCAGCCAAGATCAATCGGTGAACACTGAAGCTTTCTTT.

The chain uses TRBV7-3 and TRBJ2-7; 7 nucleotides align to TRBD1. In germline, CDR1 is SGHTA, CDR2 FQGTGA. V gave up 5 bases and J gave up 7 bases; unmatched junction bases: 11. The CDR3 has 14 amino acids. The CDR3 sequence: CASSPQTGSSEQYF. The CDR3 DNA follows: TGTGCCAGCAGCCCCCAGACAGGGTCTTCGGAGCAGTACTTC.

The chain recombines TRBV28 with TRBJ2-7; 10 bases line up with TRBD2. Germline V gene sequence: CDR1 MDHEN, CDR2 SYDVKM. V shed 8 bases and J 4 bases; nucleotides not matched to a gene: 8. This CDR3 contains 14 residues. The DNA for the CDR3 is TGTGCCAGCGGAAACTTAGCGGGAGGATACGAGCAGTACTTC. It codes for CASGNLAGGYEQYF.

The gene calls are TRBV6-6 and TRBJ2-5, with D possibly being TRBD2 (6 bases). The DNA end lines up better with TRBJ2-7; the J call may be wrong. Looked up from germline, CDR1 is MNHNY and CDR2 is SVGAGI (reference sequence). This CDR3 spans 12 amino acids. The CDR3 here is CASRGSGYEQYF. The CDR3, as DNA: TGTGCCAGCCGGGGGAGTGGCTACGAGCAGTACTTC.

CDR3 residues: CASSPPGRGFYEQYF. CDR3 coding DNA: TGTGCCAGCAGTCCCCCCGGGAGAGGATTCTACGAGCAGTACTTC. This sequence joins TRBV2 and TRBJ2-7; D might be TRBD2 (6 bases). CDR1 SNHLY and CDR2 FYNNEI come from the germline V gene. The CDR3 loop spans 15 amino acids. V was cut by 5 bases and J by 3 bases, with 17 bases left in between.

The chain recombines TRBV29-1 with TRBJ2-6; D is uncertain. Per the germline V gene, CDR1 is SQVTM and CDR2 is ANQGSEA. V shed 7 bases and J shed 3 bases, with 10 bases lying between them. The CDR3 totals 13 residues. This chain's CDR3 is CSASEFGANVLTF. The CDR3 DNA reads as TGCAGCGCCTCGGAGTTTGGGGCCAACGTCCTGACTTTC.

The rearrangement links TRBV28 to TRBJ1-1; the match to TRBD1 covers 9 bases. The CDR3 spans 17 residues. Unmatched junction bases numbered 20, after V lost 4 bases and J lost 11 bases. Germline loops: CDR1 MDHEN, CDR2 SYDVKM. The CDR3: CASSSYRGRGPEISAFF. The CDR3, as DNA: TGTGCCAGCAGTTCTTACAGGGGGCGCGGGCCTGAGATTTCCGCTTTCTTT.

The J gene is TRBJ1-5, the V gene TRBV2, with D perhaps matching TRBD1 (6 bases). In germline, CDR1 is SNHLY, CDR2 FYNNEI. This CDR3 is 13 amino acids long. Trimming left V 6 bases short and J 7 bases short, with 13 bases between. CDR3 region: CASSQQGGQPQHF. DNA for the CDR3: TGTGCCAGCAGCCAACAGGGTGGACAGCCCCAGCATTTT.

The rearrangement joins TRBV27 to TRBJ2-7; 9 bases fit TRBD1. The CDR3 length is 16 residues. Germline loops: CDR1 MNHEY, CDR2 SMNVEV (reference sequence). The J segment lost 2 bases and the V segment lost 6 bases, leaving 11 bases of the junction unmatched. The CDR3 coding sequence is TGTGCCAGCAGACCTTGGTCACAGGGGGCCCCCTACGAGCAGTACTTC. This codes for CASRPWSQGAPYEQYF.

J is TRBJ1-2 and V is TRBV6-4; perhaps TRBD1 as D (5 bases). The CDR3 runs to 11 residues. In germline, CDR1 is MRHNA, CDR2 SNTAGT. V was shortened by 8 bases and J by 8 bases, with 12 bases between the two germline ends. The CDR3: CASWSGQGYTF. The CDR3 nucleotides read TGTGCCAGCTGGTCAGGGCAAGGCTACACCTTC.